This T cell receptor beta chain derives from a study of Graves' ophthalmopathy and Graves' hyperthyroidism. The study's findings and limits: The model's prediction of ophthalmopathy progression had about 70% sensitivity and approximately 76% specificity. Blood also held most thyroid clonotypes expanded above 0.001 frequency.

The CDR3 spans 14 residues. Germline assignment: CDR1 SGHAT and CDR2 FQNNGV. V was trimmed by 0 bases and J by 4 bases, leaving 7 bases between them. Clinicians diagnosed using symptoms, serum thyroxine, TRAb, thyroid ultrasound and orbital computed tomography. CDR3 regions of TCR beta were amplified from RNA transcripts. RT-PCR in the first round used HTBI primers; a second-round multiplex PCR followed. TCRdb reanalysed the multiplex PCR reads using MiXCR and keeps one entry per CDR3 protein. The sample consists of approximately 1.2 million distinct CDR3 sequences, about 35% of them appearing once. This clonotype occurred many times. What it recognizes is unknown.

The gene calls are TRBV11-2 and TRBJ1-5; no clear D. The source of this sequence is an adult man with Graves' hyperthyroidism. The sequencing input was peripheral blood or thyroid tissue (not recorded which). For the CDR3, the DNA is TGTGCCAGCAGCTTAGAACCCCGTAATCAGCCCCAGCATTTT. Protein sequence: CASSLEPRNQPQHF.